Included here is one TCR beta chain sequence, with context. These data are taken from a study of blood T cell repertoires in COVID-19. Study-level background: COVID-19 samples collected from the United States, Italy and Spain covered acute and convalescent phases.

Original handling: It was from reference gene primer amplification that nucleated cell counts were estimated. Clones were read by immunoSEQ multiplex PCR, and TCRdb kept only the in-frame ones, dropping some. The V and J calls and the clone size are those of that table, but D and trimming were determined from the DNA. Altogether roughly 280,000 clones are present, around 84% being singletons, with the ten largest covering about 5.2%. This CDR3 spans 15 amino acids. Germline assignment: CDR1 SGHRS and CDR2 YFSETQ. Trimming stripped 0 bases from V and 0 bases from J, with 6 bases between. The sample comprised peripheral blood. The receptor was derived from a woman aged 55-69 years with COVID-19, enrolled during active disease. The chain combines TRBV5-1 with TRBJ2-2, with D perhaps TRBD1 (6 bases). The CDR3 loop is CASSLDRANTGELFF. CDR3 coding DNA: TGCGCCAGCAGCTTGGACAGGGCGAACACCGGGGAGCTGTTTTTT. Combining the CDR3 with reference TRBV5-1 and TRBJ2-2 gives the whole variable domain KAGVTQTPRYLIKTRGQQVTLSCSPISGHRSVSWYQQTPGQGLQFLFEYFSETQRNKGNFPGRFSGRQFSNSRSEMNVSTLELGDSALYLCASSLDRANTGELFFGEGSRLTVL.